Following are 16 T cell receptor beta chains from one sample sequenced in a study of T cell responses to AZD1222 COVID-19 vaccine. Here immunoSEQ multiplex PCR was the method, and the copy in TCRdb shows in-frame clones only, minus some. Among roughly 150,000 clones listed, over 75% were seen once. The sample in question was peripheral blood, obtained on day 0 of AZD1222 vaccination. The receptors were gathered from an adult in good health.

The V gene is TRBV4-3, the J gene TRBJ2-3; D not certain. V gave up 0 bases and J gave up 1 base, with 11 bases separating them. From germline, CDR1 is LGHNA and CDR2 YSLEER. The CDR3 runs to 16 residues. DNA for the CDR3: TGCGCCAGCAGCCAAGATATGAAGGGCGGCACAGATACGCAGTATTTT. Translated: CASSQDMKGGTDTQYF.

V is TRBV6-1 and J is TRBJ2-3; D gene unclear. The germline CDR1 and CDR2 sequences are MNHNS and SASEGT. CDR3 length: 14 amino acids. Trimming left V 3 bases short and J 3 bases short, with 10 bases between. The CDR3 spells CASSDLWRTDTQYF. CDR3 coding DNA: TGTGCCAGCAGTGATTTATGGCGTACAGATACGCAGTATTTT.

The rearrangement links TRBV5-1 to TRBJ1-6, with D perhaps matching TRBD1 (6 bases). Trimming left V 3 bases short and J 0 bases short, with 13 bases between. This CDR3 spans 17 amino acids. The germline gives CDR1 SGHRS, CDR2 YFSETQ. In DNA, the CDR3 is TGCGCCAGCAGCTCGGACAGTTTGAGCTCCTATAATTCACCCCTCCACTTT. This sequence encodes CASSSDSLSSYNSPLHF.

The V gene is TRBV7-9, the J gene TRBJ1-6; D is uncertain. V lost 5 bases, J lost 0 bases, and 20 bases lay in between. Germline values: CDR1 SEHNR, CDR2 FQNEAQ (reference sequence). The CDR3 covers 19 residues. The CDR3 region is CASSPTTRNSNSYNSPLHF. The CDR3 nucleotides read TGTGCCAGCAGCCCCACCACGAGGAACAGTAACTCCTATAATTCACCCCTCCACTTT.

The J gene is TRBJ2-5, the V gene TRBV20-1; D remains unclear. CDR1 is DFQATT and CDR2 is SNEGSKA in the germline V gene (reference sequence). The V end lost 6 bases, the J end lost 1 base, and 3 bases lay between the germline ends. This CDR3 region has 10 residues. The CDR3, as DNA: TGCAGTGCATCCCAAGAGACCCAGTACTTC. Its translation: CSASQETQYF.

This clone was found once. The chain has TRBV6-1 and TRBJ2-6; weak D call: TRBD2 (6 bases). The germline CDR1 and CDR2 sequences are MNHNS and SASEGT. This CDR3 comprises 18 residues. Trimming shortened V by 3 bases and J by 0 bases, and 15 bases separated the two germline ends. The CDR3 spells CASSDLRDWDSGANVLTF. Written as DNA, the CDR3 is TGTGCCAGCAGTGACCTCCGGGACTGGGACTCTGGGGCCAACGTCCTGACTTTC.

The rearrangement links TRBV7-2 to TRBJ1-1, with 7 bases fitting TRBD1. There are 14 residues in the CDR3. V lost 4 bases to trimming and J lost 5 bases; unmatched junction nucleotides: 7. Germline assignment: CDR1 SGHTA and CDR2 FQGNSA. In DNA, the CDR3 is TGTGCCAGCAGCTCTACAGGGGTTGAAACTGAAGCTTTCTTT. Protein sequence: CASSSTGVETEAFF.

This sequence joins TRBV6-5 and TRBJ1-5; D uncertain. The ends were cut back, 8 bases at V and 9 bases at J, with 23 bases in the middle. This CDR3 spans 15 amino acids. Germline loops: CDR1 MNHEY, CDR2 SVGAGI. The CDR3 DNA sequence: TGTGCCAGCGGCCGGGATTCCCGGCCATTTCGGCCCCAGCATTTT. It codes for CASGRDSRPFRPQHF.

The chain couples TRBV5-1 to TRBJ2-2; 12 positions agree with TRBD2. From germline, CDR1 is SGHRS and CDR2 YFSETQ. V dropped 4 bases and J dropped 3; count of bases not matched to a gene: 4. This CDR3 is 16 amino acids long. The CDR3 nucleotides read TGCGCCAGCAGCCCACTAGCGGGGGGTCACACCGGGGAGCTGTTTTTT. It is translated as CASSPLAGGHTGELFF.

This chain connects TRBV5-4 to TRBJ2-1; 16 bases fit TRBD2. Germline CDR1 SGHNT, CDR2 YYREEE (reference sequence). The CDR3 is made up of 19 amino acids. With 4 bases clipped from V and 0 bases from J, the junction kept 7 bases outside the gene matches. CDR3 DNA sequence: TGTGCCAGCAGCCCGGGACTAGCGGGGGGGTACAGCTCCTACAATGAGCAGTTCTTC. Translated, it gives CASSPGLAGGYSSYNEQFF.

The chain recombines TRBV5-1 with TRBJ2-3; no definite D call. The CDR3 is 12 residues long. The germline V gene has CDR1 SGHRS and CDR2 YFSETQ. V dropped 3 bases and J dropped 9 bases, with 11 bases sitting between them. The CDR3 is CASSWTGYTQYF. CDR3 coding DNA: TGCGCCAGCAGCTGGACCGGGTACACGCAGTATTTT.

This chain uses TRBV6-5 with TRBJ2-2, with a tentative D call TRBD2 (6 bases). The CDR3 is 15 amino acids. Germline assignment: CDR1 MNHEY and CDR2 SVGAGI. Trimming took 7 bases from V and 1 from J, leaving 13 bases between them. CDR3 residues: CASTWTIENTGELFF. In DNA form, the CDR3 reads TGTGCCAGCACTTGGACTATTGAGAACACCGGGGAGCTGTTTTTT.

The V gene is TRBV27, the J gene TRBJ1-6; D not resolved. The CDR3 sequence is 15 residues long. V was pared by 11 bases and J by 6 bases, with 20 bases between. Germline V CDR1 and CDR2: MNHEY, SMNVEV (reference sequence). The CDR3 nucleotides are TGTGCCTCCCTGCCCCCCGGAGTTTCTAATTCACCCCTCCACTTT. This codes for CASLPPGVSNSPLHF.

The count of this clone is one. The CDR3 loop reads CATSRARYQETQYF. CDR3 coding DNA: TGTGCCACCAGCAGAGCTCGGTACCAAGAGACCCAGTACTTC. The rearrangement links TRBV15 to TRBJ2-5; no definite D call. This CDR3 spans 14 amino acids. With 1 base removed from V and 0 bases from J, the gap between germline ends came to 6 bases. CDR1 is LNHNV, CDR2 YYDKDF, per germline (reference sequence). Full variable domain (remainder filled in from reference TRBV15 and TRBJ2-5): DAMVIQNPRYQVTQFGKPVTLSCSQTLNHNVMYWYQQKSSQAPKLLFHYYDKDFNNEADTPDNFQSRRPNTSFCFLDIRSPGLGDTAMYLCATSRARYQETQYFGPGTRLLVL.

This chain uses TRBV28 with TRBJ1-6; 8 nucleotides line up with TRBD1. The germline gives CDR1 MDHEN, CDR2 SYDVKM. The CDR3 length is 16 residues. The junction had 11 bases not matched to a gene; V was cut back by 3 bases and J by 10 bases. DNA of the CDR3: TGTGCCAGCAGTTTCGGCCGGGACAGGTGGTTCTCACCCCTCCACTTT. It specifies CASSFGRDRWFSPLHF.

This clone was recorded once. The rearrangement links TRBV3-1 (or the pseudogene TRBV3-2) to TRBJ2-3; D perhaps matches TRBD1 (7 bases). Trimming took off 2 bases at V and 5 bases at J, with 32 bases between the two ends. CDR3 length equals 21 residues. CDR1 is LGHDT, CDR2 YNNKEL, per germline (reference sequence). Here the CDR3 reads CASSQPARQGAGPSGLDTQYF. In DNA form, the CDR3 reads TGTGCCAGCAGCCAACCCGCCCGACAGGGAGCGGGCCCCTCTGGACTAGATACGCAGTATTTT.